What follows is one T cell receptor beta chain and its context. Primers: 60 Vbeta forward and 13 Jbeta reverse. TCRdb's copy holds only in-frame clones and misses some; the assay was immunoSEQ multiplex PCR. The sample consists of over 150,000 clones, over 70% of them appearing once. CDR3 length: 14 amino acids. Germline V lookup: CDR1 MDHEN, CDR2 SYDVKM. V lost 5 bases to trimming and J lost 5 bases; unmatched junction nucleotides: 3. These data are taken from a study of cytomegalovirus exposure and HLA in healthy donors. This TCR was recovered from a woman aged 25-40 years in good health and CMV-seronegative. This chain joins TRBV28 and TRBJ2-1; 10 bases agree with TRBD1. Material: PBMCs. CDR3 bases: TGTGCCAGCAGTCCGGGACAGGGGAACAATGAGCAGTTCTTC. Its translation is CASSPGQGNNEQFF.